This is a list of T cell receptor beta chains from one sample in a study of shared clonotypes between healthy human individuals. The method was immunoSEQ multiplex PCR; TCRdb's version includes in-frame clones alone and lacks a portion of them. The sample has millions of clones, approximately 95% seen once. Sequenced input: naive CD4+ T cells sorted from blood. Receptor source: a man between 18 and 29 years old in good health. The CDR3 runs from the conserved cysteine through the conserved F or W. A D gene is named only where the DNA matches it firmly. Only some rows state a clone size, as once, few, many or a class for expanded clones.

clone_size,v_call,d_call,j_call,cdr3_nt,cdr3_aa
once,TRBV19,NA,TRBJ2-7,TGTGCCAGTAGTAATCGGGGTAGCTCCTACGAGCAGTACTTC,CASSNRGSSYEQYF
NA,TRBV21-1,NA,TRBJ1-5,TGTGCCAGCAGCAAACGTCGGGGAAATCAGCCCCAGCATTTT,CASSKRRGNQPQHF
once,TRBV7-2,NA,TRBJ2-7,TGTGCCAGCAGCTCAAAGAGCTCCTACGAGCAGTACTTC,CASSSKSSYEQYF
NA,TRBV19,TRBD1,TRBJ2-2,TGTGCCAGTAGCCCCGGCCGGGACAGGGGTTCCGGGGAGCTGTTTTTT,CASSPGRDRGSGELFF
NA,TRBV11-2,TRBD2,TRBJ2-3,TGTGCCAGCAGCCCCGGGACTAAGACGGATACGCAGTATTTT,CASSPGTKTDTQYF
NA,TRBV9,NA,TRBJ2-3,TGTGCCAGCAGCGTAGTGGGAGGAAGCACAGATACGCAGTATTTT,CASSVVGGSTDTQYF
NA,TRBV6-1,NA,TRBJ1-1,TGTGCCAGCAGTGAAGGGGTGAACACTGAAGCTTTCTTT,CASSEGVNTEAFF
NA,TRBV4-3,TRBD2,TRBJ2-7,TGCGCCAGCAGCCCCCGCTTACTAGCGGCCTCCTACGAGCAGTACTTC,CASSPRLLAASYEQYF
once,TRBV5-4,NA,TRBJ2-2,TGTGCCAGCAGCCAAGACCGGGACCCCGGGGAGCTGTTTTTT,CASSQDRDPGELFF
NA,TRBV27,NA,TRBJ2-7,TGTGCCAGCAGGTACACAGGGAACTCCTACGAGCAGTACTTC,CASRYTGNSYEQYF
NA,TRBV2,TRBD2,TRBJ2-3,TGTGCCAGCAGCCCGGGACTAGCCGGGACAGATACGCAGTATTTT,CASSPGLAGTDTQYF
once,TRBV4-3,NA,TRBJ2-3,TGCGCCAGCAGCCTTGACGCGGAGCTCACAGATACGCAGTATTTT,CASSLDAELTDTQYF
NA,TRBV27,TRBD1,TRBJ1-4,TGTGCCATCGGGACAGAGAGCACAACTAATGAAAAACTGTTTTTT,CAIGTESTTNEKLFF
once,TRBV7-2,NA,TRBJ1-2,TGTGCCAGCAGCCAAGGTCGGGGTTCCTACACCTTC,CASSQGRGSYTF